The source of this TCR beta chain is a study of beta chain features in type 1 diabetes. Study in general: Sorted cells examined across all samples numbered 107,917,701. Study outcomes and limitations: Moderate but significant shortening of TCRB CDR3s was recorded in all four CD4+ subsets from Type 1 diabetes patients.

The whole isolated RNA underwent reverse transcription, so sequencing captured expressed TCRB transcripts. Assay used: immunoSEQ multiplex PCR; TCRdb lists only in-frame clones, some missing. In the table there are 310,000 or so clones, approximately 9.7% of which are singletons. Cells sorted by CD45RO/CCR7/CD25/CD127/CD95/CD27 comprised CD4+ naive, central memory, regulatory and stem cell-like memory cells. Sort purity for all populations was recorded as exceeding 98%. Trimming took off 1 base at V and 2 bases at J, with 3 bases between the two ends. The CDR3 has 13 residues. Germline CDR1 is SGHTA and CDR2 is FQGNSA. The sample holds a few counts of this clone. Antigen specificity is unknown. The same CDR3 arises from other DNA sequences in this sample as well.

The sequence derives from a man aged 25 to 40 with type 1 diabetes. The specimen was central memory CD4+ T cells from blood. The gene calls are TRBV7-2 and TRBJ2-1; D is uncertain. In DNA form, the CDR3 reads TGTGCCAGCAGCTTAGGCACCTACAATGAGCAGTTCTTC. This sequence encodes CASSLGTYNEQFF.